Shown below are 24 T cell receptor beta chains from a single sample sequenced in a study of tissue T cells after allogeneic stem cell transplantation. Assay used: immunoSEQ multiplex PCR; TCRdb lists only in-frame clones, some missing. This table holds thousands of clones, over 50% found once. As to time point: mouse harvest day 7 after allogeneic transplant. The graft held 10^6 splenic CD5+ T cells and 10^7 T-cell-depleted bone marrow cells. The sample taken for sequencing was spleen. These receptor sequences come from a female BALB/c mouse given C57BL/6 T cells with graft-versus-host disease after an allogeneic hematopoietic cell transplant.

Remarks on this clone: Germline and genes here are mouse. The missing CDR3 end, 1 residue past where the read stops, is filled in from the germline J gene. This chain uses TRBV13-2 with TRBJ1-3; TRBD1 might be the D (5 bases). This CDR3 spans 12 amino acids. Germline CDR1 is NNHNN and CDR2 is SYGAGS (reference sequence). V was cut by 0 bases and J by 7 bases, with 5 bases left in between. The chain's CDR3 is CASGDGGNTLYF. The covered CDR3 bases are TGTGCCAGCGGTGATGGGGGGAATACGCTCTAT.

In this sample, this clone turned up once. Gene names refer to mouse genes. Read coverage stops 1 residue before the CDR3 terminus; the germline J gene supplies the remainder. This rearrangement joins TRBV14 to TRBJ1-1, with a possible D match to TRBD1 (5 bases). Trimming removed 3 bases from V and 1 base from J, with 10 bases in between. Germline CDR1 reads SGHDT; CDR2 reads FRDEAV. This CDR3 contains 14 residues. CDR3 sequence: CASSSGTENTEVFF. Incomplete CDR3 DNA: TGTGCCAGCAGTTCCGGGACTGAAAACACAGAAGTCTTC.

This clone was counted a few times. Gene names refer to mouse genes. The read is 1 residue too short to cover the CDR3 end, so that end is filled in from the germline J gene. V usage is TRBV3 and J usage is TRBJ2-2, with D possibly TRBD1 on 6 matching bases. This CDR3 is 13 amino acids long. The ends were cut back, 6 bases at V and 4 bases at J, with 9 bases in the middle. Per germline, CDR1 SNHLY and CDR2 FYNGKV (reference sequence). CDR3 loop: CASSTGSTGQLYF. The CDR3 DNA, read in part, is TGTGCCAGCAGTACAGGGTCCACCGGGCAGCTCTAC.

Points on this clone: Gene names and germline refer to mouse. The observed sequence ends 1 residue before the CDR3 terminus, with the missing tail filled in from the germline J gene. The genes are TRBV16 and TRBJ1-1; 9 positions agree with TRBD1. The CDR3 has 15 amino acids. Per germline, CDR1 SGHSA and CDR2 FRNQAP. V lost 1 base and J lost 1; bases outside the gene matches: 1. CDR3 in amino acids: CASSLVGQGNTEVFF. CDR3 DNA, as far as it was read: TGTGCAAGCAGCTTAGTGGGACAGGGGAACACAGAAGTCTTC.

In the case of this clone: Any gene name here is a mouse gene name. The CDR3 end falls 1 residue outside the read, so it is completed with the germline J gene. This chain links TRBV17 with TRBJ2-5; 11 nucleotides match TRBD2. The germline CDR1 and CDR2 sequences are MNHDT and YYDKIL. With V trimmed by 4 bases and J by 3 bases, 3 bases remained unmatched. This CDR3 region has 15 residues. CDR3: CASSNRDWGQDTQYF. The DNA read from the CDR3 is TGTGCTAGCAGTAACCGGGACTGGGGGCAAGACACCCAGTAC.

On this clone itself: Gene names are the mouse ones. The read terminates 1 residue ahead of where the CDR3 ends, so the germline J gene completes it. The chain couples TRBV4 to TRBJ2-1, with 8 bases identical to TRBD2. V shed 4 bases and J 3 bases; nucleotides not matched to a gene: 5. This CDR3 spans 15 amino acids. Germline CDR1 is LGHDT and CDR2 is YNNKQL (reference sequence). This CDR3 is CASSLLWGVYAEQFF. Partial CDR3 DNA: TGTGCCAGCAGCTTACTCTGGGGGGTCTATGCTGAGCAGTTC.

To note about this clone: Germline and genes: mouse. The read is 1 residue too short to cover the CDR3 end, so that end is filled in from the germline J gene. This rearrangement joins TRBV26 to TRBJ2-5; D is unclear. Germline CDR1 KGHPV, CDR2 FQNQEV (reference sequence). The CDR3 is made up of 13 amino acids. V lost 6 bases and J 0 bases, leaving 7 bases between the germline ends. CDR3 DNA (partial): TGTGCCAGCAGCCAGAGTAACCAAGACACCCAGTAC. Its translation: CASSQSNQDTQY. The full CDR3 reads CASSQSNQDTQYF. Full variable domain (outside the CDR3, taken from reference TRBV26 and TRBJ2-5): NSKVIQTPRYLVKGQGQKAKMRCIPEKGHPVVFWYQQNKNNEFKFLINFQNQEVLQQIDMTEKRFSAECPSNSPCSLEIQSSEAGDSALYLCASSQSNQDTQYFGPGTRLLVL.

About this clone itself: Any gene name here is a mouse gene name. The CDR3 extends 1 residue past the end of the read, so its final part is completed from the germline J gene. V and J are TRBV20 and TRBJ1-1; TRBD1 agrees at 11 bases. Germline V lookup: CDR1 GFQATS, CDR2 STVNSAI. The CDR3 has 14 amino acids. Trimming took 1 base from V and 3 from J; bases not matched to a gene: 1. CDR3 DNA, as far as it was read: TGTGGTGCTAGGGCGGGACAGGGGGACACAGAAGTCTTC. Protein sequence: CGARAGQGDTEVF. The full CDR3 sequence reads CGARAGQGDTEVFF.

As concerns this clone: Mouse gene names apply. The sequenced part of the CDR3 DNA is TGTGCTAGCAGGGACAGGGGGCTGGGTCAAAACACCTTGTAC. Translated, it gives CASRDRGLGQNTLY. In full, the CDR3 reads CASRDRGLGQNTLYF. V and J are TRBV29 and TRBJ2-4; TRBD1 matches at 11 bases. The read gets to within 1 residue of the CDR3 end, and the germline J gene fills in the rest. Germline assignment: CDR1 MSHET and CDR2 SYDVDS. V lost 6 bases to trimming and J lost 1 base; unmatched junction nucleotides: 3. The CDR3 sequence is 15 residues long.

About this clone: Gene names and germline refer to mouse. The read ends 1 residue before the CDR3 terminus; that terminus is restored from the germline J gene. The chain couples TRBV14 to TRBJ1-6; a possible D gene is TRBD1 (6 bases). TRBJ1-6 is classed as an ORF, of uncertain function. Germline values: CDR1 SGHDT, CDR2 FRDEAV. V dropped 5 bases and J dropped 1 base, with 10 bases sitting between them. The CDR3 is made up of 15 amino acids. The CDR3 here is CASSPGTSYNSPLYF. The CDR3 DNA, read in part, is TGTGCCAGCAGCCCCGGGACATCCTATAATTCGCCCCTCTAC.

By frequency in the sample, this clone is large. All gene names here are mouse names. The CDR3 loop is CASSMRGARTGQLYF. CDR3 bases read: TGTGCCAGCAGTATGCGGGGGGCTCGCACCGGGCAGCTCTAC. The rearrangement uses TRBV19 and TRBJ2-2; TRBD2 is a possible D gene (7 bases). The read terminates 1 residue before the CDR3 end, so the remaining end is supplied by the germline J gene. Germline CDR1 is FNHDT and CDR2 is SITEND (reference sequence). This CDR3 region has 15 residues. Trimming removed 2 bases at V and 4 bases at J, with 12 bases between.

Points on this clone: These gene names are mouse names. Coverage ceases 1 residue before the CDR3 finishes, and the germline J gene fills in the end. V gene TRBV26 combines with J gene TRBJ2-4; D is undetermined. The CDR3 consists of 12 residues. Germline V CDR1 and CDR2: KGHPV, FQNQEV (reference sequence). V lost 2 bases to trimming and J lost 4 bases, with 4 bases between them. The CDR3 is CASSLPENTLYF. CDR3 DNA, as far as it was read: TGTGCCAGCAGTCTGCCAGAAAACACCTTGTAC.

As regards this clone: Genes and germline are mouse. The read is 1 residue too short to cover the CDR3 end, so that end is filled in from the germline J gene. The chain has TRBV15 and TRBJ2-1; TRBD2 matches at 11 bases. V gave up 4 bases and J gave up 4 bases; unmatched junction bases: 3. Germline V CDR1 and CDR2: SGHND, FRSKSL. CDR3 length: 15 amino acids. CDR3 amino acids: CASSSTGGAYAEQFF. Partial CDR3 DNA: TGTGCCAGCAGTTCTACTGGGGGGGCGTATGCTGAGCAGTTC.

For this clone: Gene names follow the mouse nomenclature. The read finishes 1 residue shy of the CDR3 end, and the germline J gene is used to complete it. The chain combines TRBV5 with TRBJ2-5; 7 bases are shared with TRBD1. Germline loops: CDR1 LGHNA, CDR2 YNLKQL (reference sequence). The CDR3 extends over 14 amino acids. V was clipped by 2 bases and J by 2 bases; unmatched bases: 1. The CDR3: CASSQTGVQDTQYF. The covered CDR3 bases are TGTGCCAGCAGCCAAACAGGGGTCCAAGACACCCAGTAC.

About this clone itself: Genes here carry mouse names. Coverage ceases 1 residue before the CDR3 finishes, and the germline J gene fills in the end. The chain joins TRBV5 to TRBJ2-5, with 9 positions matching TRBD1. J was trimmed by 6 bases and V by 4 bases; bases with no gene match: 5. Germline loops: CDR1 LGHNA, CDR2 YNLKQL (reference sequence). The CDR3 runs 14 residues. The CDR3 DNA, read in part, is TGTGCCAGCAGCCCACAGGGGGCGGGGGACACCCAGTAC. Residues: CASSPQGAGDTQY. The entire CDR3 sequence reads CASSPQGAGDTQYF.

A word on this clone: Mouse gene names and germline throughout. The read ends 1 residue shy of where the CDR3 ends; the end is completed using the germline J gene. V gene TRBV26 combines with J gene TRBJ1-2; 7 bases line up with TRBD1. V shed 4 bases, J shed 3 bases, and the junction held 2 bases outside the gene matches. The V gene's germline CDR1 is KGHPV and CDR2 FQNQEV (reference sequence). The CDR3 consists of 13 residues. The sequenced part of the CDR3 DNA is TGTGCCAGCAGTCCACAGGGGTACTCCGACTACACC. Amino acids: CASSPQGYSDYT. The CDR3 in its entirety is CASSPQGYSDYTF.

This clone was observed a few times. The germline and genes are mouse ones. Read data end 1 residue before the CDR3 end; the end is taken from the germline J gene. The chain recombines TRBV5 with TRBJ1-4, with D perhaps matching TRBD1 (5 bases). The V end was cut by 1 base, the J end by 2 bases, with 8 bases between. The germline V gene encodes CDR1 LGHNA and CDR2 YNLKQL (reference sequence). CDR3 length equals 15 residues. The CDR3 sequence: CASSQGDRSNERLFF. CDR3 DNA (partial): TGTGCCAGCAGCCAAGGAGACAGATCCAACGAAAGATTATTT.

In regard to this clone: The gene symbols are mouse symbols. From the germline J gene comes the end of the CDR3, since the read stops 1 residue before it. The V gene is TRBV29, the J gene TRBJ2-2; D perhaps matches TRBD1 (7 bases). This CDR3 is 15 amino acids long. V was pared by 3 bases and J by 3 bases, with 11 bases between. Germline CDR1 and CDR2: MSHET and SYDVDS. CDR3 loop: CASSLEGADTGQLYF. The covered CDR3 bases are TGTGCTAGCAGTTTGGAGGGGGCGGACACCGGGCAGCTCTAC.

As concerns this clone: The genes and germline here are from mouse. The read ends 1 residue early relative to the CDR3; the germline J gene fills the gap. The genes are TRBV26 and TRBJ1-6; 8 bases align to TRBD1. TRBJ1-6 is known as an ORF, though its function is uncertain. V was pared by 2 bases and J by 7 bases, with 1 base of the junction left unmatched. The CDR3 contains 14 residues. Germline values: CDR1 KGHPV, CDR2 FQNQEV (reference sequence). The CDR3 loop reads CASSLPGGNSPLYF. CDR3 DNA (partial): TGTGCCAGCAGTCTGCCAGGGGGCAATTCGCCCCTCTAC.

Note on this clone: Gene and germline names: mouse. The read halts 1 residue ahead of the CDR3 end, with the missing end drawn from the germline J gene. V is TRBV14 and J is TRBJ2-5; 10 bases agree with TRBD1. The CDR3 runs to 14 residues. From germline, CDR1 is SGHDT and CDR2 FRDEAV. The V gene end was trimmed by 5 bases and the J gene end by 5 bases; junction bases not matched to a gene: 5. The CDR3 bases that were read are TGTGCCAGCAGCCCGACAGGGGGCCCAGACACCCAGTAC. It translates to CASSPTGGPDTQY. The entire CDR3 reads CASSPTGGPDTQYF.

Relative to its sample, this clone is hyperexpanded. Gene names are mouse gene names. The CDR3 goes on 1 residue after the read ends, and that part is filled in from the germline J gene. The rearrangement joins TRBV15 to TRBJ2-7; no clear D gene. V lost 1 base, J lost 7 bases, and 2 bases lay in between. The CDR3 covers 10 residues. The germline gives CDR1 SGHND, CDR2 FRSKSL. The CDR3 region is CASSLGEQYF. The CDR3 bases that were read are TGTGCCAGCAGTTTAGGGGAACAGTAC.

Remarks on this clone: The germline and genes are mouse ones. Read coverage stops 1 residue before the CDR3 terminus; the germline J gene supplies the remainder. The V call is TRBV26, the J call TRBJ1-5; D gene ambiguous. Germline-derived CDR1 and CDR2 are KGHPV and FQNQEV (reference sequence). This CDR3 spans 13 amino acids. V lost 5 bases and J 0 bases, leaving 5 bases between the germline ends. The CDR3 DNA, read in part, is TGTGCCAGCAGTGTCTCTAACAACCAGGCTCCGCTT. Translation gives CASSVSNNQAPL. The CDR3 as a whole reads CASSVSNNQAPLF.

To note about this clone: These gene names are mouse names. The CDR3 end is not reached by the read, which stops 1 residue before it; the germline J gene fills it in. The chain has TRBV2 and TRBJ1-1; tentatively, D is TRBD1 (5 bases). The CDR3 length is 14 residues. Trimming pared 5 bases from V and 0 bases from J, leaving 10 bases between. CDR1 and CDR2 (germline): LGHNA, YSYQKL. The chain's CDR3 is CASSSGTPNTEVFF. The part of the CDR3 DNA that was read is TGTGCCAGCAGCTCCGGGACTCCAAACACAGAAGTCTTC.

As regards this clone: Mouse gene names apply. The read ends 1 residue before the CDR3 terminus; that terminus is restored from the germline J gene. The chain links TRBV16 to TRBJ1-1, with D unclear. CDR1 is SGHSA, CDR2 FRNQAP, per germline. The CDR3 is 13 residues long. Trimming cost V 3 bases and J 0 bases, with 5 bases left between them. CDR3 DNA, as far as it was read: TGTGCAAGCAGCTTGACATCAAACACAGAAGTCTTC. It encodes CASSLTSNTEVF. The whole CDR3 sequence is CASSLTSNTEVFF.